The 5 T cell receptor beta chains in this list originate from one sample, sequenced in a study of blood T cell dynamics during melanoma immunotherapy. Time point denoted: week 3, after first cycle of checkpoint inhibitor. Repertoires were generated with immunoSEQ multiplex PCR, while TCRdb's copy carries only in-frame clones and drops some. The data hold around 9,000 clones, with roughly nine tenths observed a single time. The sample in question was blood, obtained from a patient treated with checkpoint blockade. These receptors were collected from a human donor with melanoma.

The rearrangement joins TRBV7-9 to TRBJ2-7; D is perhaps TRBD1 (5 bases). In germline, CDR1 is SEHNR, CDR2 FQNEAQ (reference sequence). CDR3 length equals 14 residues. Deletions cut 3 bases from V and 4 bases from J, with 13 bases between. Here the CDR3 reads CASSFGQGLYEQYF. The CDR3 nucleotides read TGTGCCAGCAGCTTTGGGCAGGGATTGTACGAGCAGTACTTC.

The chain uses TRBV28 and TRBJ2-5; TRBD1 is a possible D gene (6 bases). The tail of the sequence fits TRBJ2-7 better, so the J call may be wrong. The CDR3 extends over 16 amino acids. Germline V gives CDR1 MDHEN, CDR2 SYDVKM. The CDR3 is CASSLWAGGKSYEQYF. The CDR3 DNA follows: TGTGCCAGCAGTTTATGGGCTGGGGGCAAGTCCTACGAGCAGTACTTC.

CDR3 DNA: TGCGCCAGCAGCCAAGTACTCCGGGAAGAGCAGTTCTTC. It encodes CASSQVLREEQFF. The V gene is TRBV4-1, the J gene TRBJ2-1, with D possibly TRBD2 on 5 matching bases. From germline, CDR1 is MGHRA and CDR2 YSYEKL. V was cut by 1 base and J by 10 bases, with 11 bases left in between. This CDR3 contains 13 residues.

This clone is a singleton in its sample. The gene calls are TRBV9 and TRBJ1-2; the match to TRBD1 covers 7 bases. The CDR3 contains 15 residues. The germline V gene encodes CDR1 SGDLS and CDR2 YYNGEE. J was trimmed by 3 bases and V by 4 bases; bases with no gene match: 9. The DNA for the CDR3 is TGTGCCAGCAGCCATAGGGGGCCTCGGGACTATGGCTACACCTTC. Translation: CASSHRGPRDYGYTF.

The chain recombines TRBV18 with TRBJ2-1; maybe TRBD2 (7 bases). V was trimmed by 5 bases and J by 6 bases, leaving 17 bases between them. Germline V gives CDR1 KGHSH, CDR2 LQKENI. There are 15 residues in the CDR3. The CDR3 is CASSFGGGQGNEQFF. In DNA, the CDR3 is TGTGCCAGCTCATTCGGCGGGGGCCAGGGCAATGAGCAGTTCTTC.